A selection of T cell receptor beta chains follows, all from one sample in a study of CD8+CD57+ T cells in acquired aplastic anemia. TCRdb re-called the reads through MiXCR, storing one row per CDR3 protein. The sample holds fewer than 85,000 distinct CDR3 sequences, under 80% seen once. The source material was sorted CD4+, CD8+, or CD8+CD57+ T cells (not recorded which) from PBMCs. These receptors originate from a human donor with aplastic anemia. The CDR3 runs from the conserved cysteine through the conserved F or W. Fields, in order: CDR3 DNA, CDR3 protein, J gene, clone size, D gene, V gene. A D gene is named only where the DNA matches it firmly. The size entry is marked missing in some rows and otherwise reads once, few, many or a size class.

CDR3nt: TGTGCCAGCAGCTTGGGTAGGGGGCAGAGGAACACTGAAGCTTTCTTT
CDR3aa: CASSLGRGQRNTEAFF
j_gene: TRBJ1-1
abundance: many
d_gene: TRBD1
v_gene: TRBV11-2

CDR3nt: TGTGCCAGCAGGAGAGTCTACGAGCAGTACTTC
CDR3aa: CASRRVYEQYF
j_gene: TRBJ2-7
abundance: -
d_gene: -
v_gene: TRBV2

CDR3nt: TGTGCCAGCAAGGGGACAGAGAACACTGAAGCTTTCTTT
CDR3aa: CASKGTENTEAFF
j_gene: TRBJ1-1
abundance: -
d_gene: TRBD1
v_gene: TRBV6-1

CDR3nt: TGCAGTGCTAGAGATCGCCTAGCGGGACCCCGGGGCACAGATACGCAGTATTTT
CDR3aa: CSARDRLAGPRGTDTQYF
j_gene: TRBJ2-3
abundance: -
d_gene: TRBD2
v_gene: TRBV20-1

CDR3nt: TGTGCCACCAGTGATAAGAGGACAGGGGGTGGCACAGATACGCAGTATTTT
CDR3aa: CATSDKRTGGGTDTQYF
j_gene: TRBJ2-3
abundance: -
d_gene: TRBD1
v_gene: TRBV24-1

CDR3nt: TGTGCCAGCAGTGAAGCCGGGACAGCGAGCTCCTACGAGCAGTACTTC
CDR3aa: CASSEAGTASSYEQYF
j_gene: TRBJ2-7
abundance: -
d_gene: TRBD1
v_gene: TRBV2

CDR3nt: TGTGCCAGCAGCCCCTACGACGGCTACGAGCAGTACTTC
CDR3aa: CASSPYDGYEQYF
j_gene: TRBJ2-7
abundance: -
d_gene: -
v_gene: TRBV7-6

CDR3nt: TGTGCCAGTAGTATTGCGGGGCTTAGTGATACGCAGTATTTT
CDR3aa: CASSIAGLSDTQYF
j_gene: TRBJ2-3
abundance: -
d_gene: -
v_gene: TRBV19

CDR3nt: TGTGCCAGCAGCTTAGCACAGGGGCCCGGGGAGCTGTTTTTT
CDR3aa: CASSLAQGPGELFF
j_gene: TRBJ2-2
abundance: -
d_gene: TRBD1
v_gene: TRBV7-3

CDR3nt: TGCGCCAGCAGCCACGGACAGGTGAACACTGAAGCTTTCTTT
CDR3aa: CASSHGQVNTEAFF
j_gene: TRBJ1-1
abundance: -
d_gene: TRBD1
v_gene: TRBV4-1

CDR3nt: TGCGCCAGCAGCGTCCGGCAGGGGGCTTACGAGCAGTACTTC
CDR3aa: CASSVRQGAYEQYF
j_gene: TRBJ2-7
abundance: -
d_gene: TRBD1
v_gene: TRBV5-1

CDR3nt: TGTGCCAGCAGTTTTGAATACTCCTACGAGCAGTACTTC
CDR3aa: CASSFEYSYEQYF
j_gene: TRBJ2-7
abundance: -
d_gene: -
v_gene: TRBV7-8

CDR3nt: TGTGCCAGCAGCTTAGGCTTCTTCACAGATACGCAGTATTTT
CDR3aa: CASSLGFFTDTQYF
j_gene: TRBJ2-3
abundance: -
d_gene: -
v_gene: TRBV11-3

CDR3nt: TGCAGCGTTAGTGCTAGCGTAATCTACGAGCAGTACTTC
CDR3aa: CSVSASVIYEQYF
j_gene: TRBJ2-7
abundance: -
d_gene: -
v_gene: TRBV29-1

CDR3nt: TGTGCCAGCAGCTCCAGGGGGCCGAAGACCCAGTACTTC
CDR3aa: CASSSRGPKTQYF
j_gene: TRBJ2-5
abundance: -
d_gene: TRBD1
v_gene: TRBV7-9

CDR3nt: TGTGCCAGCAGCCGACAGCTTGACACCGGGGAGCTGTTTTTT
CDR3aa: CASSRQLDTGELFF
j_gene: TRBJ2-2
abundance: -
d_gene: -
v_gene: TRBV2

CDR3nt: TGTGCCAGCAGTAAGGACAGGGAGAATGAAAAACTGTTTTTT
CDR3aa: CASSKDRENEKLFF
j_gene: TRBJ1-4
abundance: once
d_gene: TRBD1
v_gene: TRBV2

CDR3nt: TGTGCCACCAGTGATGACAGGGGAGGTGGCACCGGGGAGCTGTTTTTT
CDR3aa: CATSDDRGGGTGELFF
j_gene: TRBJ2-2
abundance: -
d_gene: TRBD1
v_gene: TRBV24-1

CDR3nt: TGTGCCAGCAGCCGCGACAGGGAAACAGATACGCAGTATTTT
CDR3aa: CASSRDRETDTQYF
j_gene: TRBJ2-3
abundance: -
d_gene: TRBD1
v_gene: TRBV7-8

CDR3nt: TGTGCCAGCAGCTTAGCGGTTAGCGGGCTGTACACAGATACGCAGTATTTT
CDR3aa: CASSLAVSGLYTDTQYF
j_gene: TRBJ2-3
abundance: few
d_gene: TRBD2
v_gene: TRBV11-1

CDR3nt: TGCAGCGTTGGTGGGACTTTCTCCTACAATGAGCAGTTCTTC
CDR3aa: CSVGGTFSYNEQFF
j_gene: TRBJ2-1
abundance: -
d_gene: -
v_gene: TRBV29-1

CDR3nt: TGTGCCATCAGAATAGACAGCGACTATGGCTACACCTTC
CDR3aa: CAIRIDSDYGYTF
j_gene: TRBJ1-2
abundance: -
d_gene: -
v_gene: TRBV10-3

CDR3nt: TGCAGCGTTGAAGGACAGACGAACACTGAAGCTTTCTTT
CDR3aa: CSVEGQTNTEAFF
j_gene: TRBJ1-1
abundance: -
d_gene: -
v_gene: TRBV29-1

CDR3nt: TGTGCCACCAGCGGAGATGGGTCGGGTGAGCAGTTCTTC
CDR3aa: CATSGDGSGEQFF
j_gene: TRBJ2-1
abundance: -
d_gene: -
v_gene: TRBV15

CDR3nt: TGTGCCACCAGCAGGGACAGGGTCTCCTACGAGCAGTACTTC
CDR3aa: CATSRDRVSYEQYF
j_gene: TRBJ2-7
abundance: -
d_gene: TRBD1
v_gene: TRBV15

CDR3nt: TGTGCCAGCAGTGAATGGACAGGGGGCGCAGATACGCAGTATTTT
CDR3aa: CASSEWTGGADTQYF
j_gene: TRBJ2-3
abundance: few
d_gene: TRBD1
v_gene: TRBV2

CDR3nt: TGTGCCAGCAGTGAAACGGGAGGGTGGGCAGATACGCAGTATTTT
CDR3aa: CASSETGGWADTQYF
j_gene: TRBJ2-3
abundance: few
d_gene: TRBD2
v_gene: TRBV25-1

CDR3nt: TGTGCCAGCAGCCACAGGGGCGACGAGCAGTACTTC
CDR3aa: CASSHRGDEQYF
j_gene: TRBJ2-7
abundance: -
d_gene: TRBD1
v_gene: TRBV7-3

CDR3nt: TGTGCCACCAGTGACAGGAGAGGGAATGAGCAGTTCTTC
CDR3aa: CATSDRRGNEQFF
j_gene: TRBJ2-1
abundance: -
d_gene: -
v_gene: TRBV24-1

CDR3nt: TGTGCCAGCAGCTTAGGGAGGTCCAATGAAAGACTGTTTTTT
CDR3aa: CASSLGRSNERLFF
j_gene: TRBJ1-4
abundance: -
d_gene: -
v_gene: TRBV7-9

CDR3nt: TGCGCCAGCAGGGGAGCGTTAGAGACCCAGTACTTC
CDR3aa: CASRGALETQYF
j_gene: TRBJ2-5
abundance: -
d_gene: -
v_gene: TRBV5-1